Presented here are 4 T cell receptor beta chains from one specimen sequenced in a study of T cell responses to AZD1222 COVID-19 vaccine. The assay was immunoSEQ multiplex PCR, and TCRdb's table has in-frame clones only and misses some. The sample has 80,000 or so clones, more than 90% seen once; the top ten hold roughly 4.8%. This material consisted of peripheral blood, taken 28 days after the second AZD1222 dose. The receptors come from an adult who received the AZD1222 COVID-19 vaccine.

The chain uses TRBV7-8 and TRBJ2-2; possibly TRBD2 for D (5 bases). V dropped 5 bases and J dropped 0 bases, with 13 bases sitting between them. Germline V lookup: CDR1 SGHVS, CDR2 FQNEAQ. The CDR3 contains 16 residues. As DNA, the CDR3 is TGTGCCAGCAGCCAAACTAGGTCGACGAACACCGGGGAGCTGTTTTTT. Translation gives CASSQTRSTNTGELFF.

The chain couples TRBV7-2 to TRBJ2-1; D is possibly TRBD2 (6 bases). The germline gives CDR1 SGHTA, CDR2 FQGNSA. V was clipped by 1 base and J by 0 bases, with 7 bases between them. This CDR3 has 15 amino acids. Here the CDR3 DNA reads TGTGCCAGCAGCTTAGGCGGGACCTCCTACAATGAGCAGTTCTTC. Encoded protein: CASSLGGTSYNEQFF.

The chain has TRBV28 and TRBJ1-5; D remains ambiguous. The germline V gene has CDR1 MDHEN and CDR2 SYDVKM. The CDR3 spans 15 residues. V dropped 8 bases and J dropped 6 bases, with 20 bases sitting between them. The CDR3 spells CASRPSRSWGQPQHF. CDR3 in DNA: TGTGCCAGCCGACCCTCTCGGTCCTGGGGTCAGCCCCAGCATTTT.

This chain links TRBV10-3 with TRBJ2-1; 13 bases agree with TRBD2. The CDR3 spans 16 residues. The germline gives CDR1 ENHRY, CDR2 SYGVKD. The J segment lost 8 bases and the V segment lost 8 bases, leaving 12 bases of the junction unmatched. The CDR3 DNA follows: TGTGCCATCGCGACAGCCGGGACTAGCGGGACCGATGAGCAGTTCTTC. Protein sequence: CAIATAGTSGTDEQFF.